This T cell receptor beta chain was found in a study of T cell changes during pregnancy in multiple sclerosis. The table came from immunoSEQ multiplex PCR; TCRdb's copy has only in-frame clones and leaves some out. The sample holds some 48,000 clones; 80% to 90% are singletons and the top ten take 8.3%. The source is a female donor with multiple sclerosis, enrolled in a pregnancy study. Specimen: CD8+ T cells from peripheral blood mononuclear cells, collected in the second trimester of pregnancy.

CDR3 amino acids: CASSPKQMMGYTF. CDR3 nucleotide sequence: TGTGCCAGCAGCCCAAAACAAATGATGGGCTACACCTTC. The chain joins TRBV7-2 to TRBJ1-2; D remains ambiguous. This CDR3 comprises 13 residues. Germline V gene lookup returns CDR1 SGHTA and CDR2 FQGNSA. The V end lost 5 bases, the J end lost 8 bases, and 15 bases lay between the germline ends.